This T cell receptor beta chain comes out of a study of blood T cell repertoires in COVID-19. Study in general: Donors in the United States, Italy and Spain gave samples during acute or convalescent COVID-19. PBMCs, B-cell-depleted T cells, or T cells were the source of the cDNA or gDNA that made up the material.

V shed 3 bases and J 4 bases; nucleotides not matched to a gene: 5. The germline V gene encodes CDR1 MGHRA and CDR2 YSYEKL. The CDR3 spans 15 residues. Study processing details: Scientists estimated how many nucleated cells there were by amplifying reference gene primers. The method was immunoSEQ multiplex PCR; TCRdb's version includes in-frame clones alone and lacks a portion of them. The D gene and trimming were derived from the DNA, and the V and J assignments and clone size from that table. The data show under 200,000 clones, over 90% seen once. This rearrangement joins TRBV4-1 to TRBJ2-7, with 11 nucleotides matching TRBD2. The TCR sequence derives from a man aged 50 to 60 with acute or convalescent COVID-19. The specimen sequenced was peripheral blood. The CDR3 loop is CASSQRVAGGYEQYV. The CDR3 DNA reads TGCGCCAGCAGCCAGCGGGTAGCGGGGGGGTACGAGCAGTACGTC.